This is a list of T cell receptor beta chains from one sample in a study of technical replicates of blood from several donors. Sequencing used immunoSEQ multiplex PCR; TCRdb keeps in-frame clones, though not all of them. The sample shows roughly 73,000 clones, 93% of them seen only once. Material: T cells isolated from PBMCs. The origin of the receptors is a human donor in good health. Each CDR3 is given with its conserved first and last residue. D genes are given only for firm matches. Rows give clone size only sometimes, using once, few, many, or a class for an expanded clone.

d_call: .; j_call: TRBJ2-7; v_call: TRBV10-3; cdr3_length: 15; clone_size: .; cdr3_nt: TGTGCCATCAGTGAGTCGCTGGACAGATCCTACGAGCAGTACTTC; cdr3_aa: CAISESLDRSYEQYF
d_call: .; j_call: TRBJ2-3; v_call: TRBV5-8; cdr3_length: 16; clone_size: .; cdr3_nt: TGTGCCAGCAGCTATAATTCATGGACTGGAGGGTATACGCAGTATTTT; cdr3_aa: CASSYNSWTGGYTQYF
d_call: .; j_call: TRBJ1-3; v_call: TRBV14; cdr3_length: 16; clone_size: .; cdr3_nt: TGTGCCAGCAGTCCCTTAAGGGGGAACTCTGGAAACACCATATATTTT; cdr3_aa: CASSPLRGNSGNTIYF
d_call: TRBD1; j_call: TRBJ1-1; v_call: TRBV28; cdr3_length: 13; clone_size: .; cdr3_nt: TGTGCCAGCAGACCTCAGGGGGCTCTTGAAGCTTTCTTT; cdr3_aa: CASRPQGALEAFF
d_call: .; j_call: TRBJ2-7; v_call: TRBV7-9; cdr3_length: 14; clone_size: .; cdr3_nt: TGTGCCAGCAGCTTAGCGGGAGCGGACCGGGGGCAGTACTTC; cdr3_aa: CASSLAGADRGQYF
d_call: TRBD1; j_call: TRBJ1-5; v_call: TRBV16; cdr3_length: 18; clone_size: .; cdr3_nt: TGTGCCAGCAGCCCATCAATGGGGACAGACCCCCCCAATCAGCCCCAGCATTTT; cdr3_aa: CASSPSMGTDPPNQPQHF
d_call: .; j_call: TRBJ2-1; v_call: TRBV5-6; cdr3_length: 15; clone_size: .; cdr3_nt: TGTGCCAGCAGCTTAGGGGGAAGCTCCTACAATGAGCAGTTCTTC; cdr3_aa: CASSLGGSSYNEQFF
d_call: .; j_call: TRBJ1-1; v_call: TRBV18; cdr3_length: 15; clone_size: .; cdr3_nt: TGTGCCAGCTCACCACCCGCAGGGCCGAACACTGAAGCTTTCTTT; cdr3_aa: CASSPPAGPNTEAFF
d_call: TRBD2; j_call: TRBJ2-1; v_call: TRBV6-4; cdr3_length: 18; clone_size: .; cdr3_nt: TGTGCCAGCAGTGACCAGGTGTCTAGCGGGAGACTAATAAGTGAGCAGTTCTTC; cdr3_aa: CASSDQVSSGRLISEQFF
d_call: .; j_call: TRBJ1-5; v_call: TRBV9; cdr3_length: 15; clone_size: .; cdr3_nt: TGTGCCAGCAGCGTGGGGATCGGGCTGGGAGGGCCCCAGCATTTT; cdr3_aa: CASSVGIGLGGPQHF
d_call: TRBD1; j_call: TRBJ1-5; v_call: TRBV5-1; cdr3_length: 14; clone_size: .; cdr3_nt: TGCGCCAGCAGCGAGGGACAGGTAGATCAGCCCCAGCATTTT; cdr3_aa: CASSEGQVDQPQHF
d_call: .; j_call: TRBJ1-1; v_call: TRBV5-1; cdr3_length: 14; clone_size: .; cdr3_nt: TGCGCCAGCAGCTTTAGGGAGACGAACACTGAAGCTTTCTTT; cdr3_aa: CASSFRETNTEAFF
d_call: .; j_call: TRBJ1-1; v_call: TRBV6-6; cdr3_length: 14; clone_size: .; cdr3_nt: TGTGCCAGCAGTTACGGTTGGCGAAGGGGTGAAGCTTTCTTT; cdr3_aa: CASSYGWRRGEAFF
d_call: .; j_call: TRBJ1-1; v_call: TRBV5-4; cdr3_length: 13; clone_size: once; cdr3_nt: TGTGCCAGCAGCTTTCAGGGTTCCCCTGAAGCTTTCTTT; cdr3_aa: CASSFQGSPEAFF
d_call: .; j_call: TRBJ2-5; v_call: TRBV7-9; cdr3_length: 14; clone_size: .; cdr3_nt: TGTGCCAGCACCCACACGGGGGAGGTAGAGACCCAGTACTTC; cdr3_aa: CASTHTGEVETQYF